This T cell receptor beta chain was observed in a study of cytomegalovirus exposure and HLA in healthy donors. The CDR3 has 16 amino acids. Germline V lookup: CDR1 SEHNR, CDR2 FQNEAQ (reference sequence). V was cut by 1 base and J by 0 bases, with 12 bases left in between. Study outcomes and limitations: Sequencing artifact likely explains a cluster of highly shared sequence variants. Analyzed later, most CMV-associated TCR beta chains appeared HLA-restricted.

On this clone: What it binds is not known.

A multiplex PCR was run with 60 Vbeta primers and 13 Jbeta primers. As processed by the authors: The authors later counted tens of millions of unique TCR beta chains, some 9.9 million of them shared. Measured with immunoSEQ multiplex PCR; TCRdb has only the in-frame clones, and not every one. V, J and clone size are taken as reported in that table, and D and trimming were inferred from the DNA itself. The data show about 130,000 clones, with around 79% seen just once and around 7% held by the top ten. The clonotype was recovered from a man aged 40-55 years in good health and CMV-seropositive. The V call is TRBV7-9, the J call TRBJ1-1, with a weak D call TRBD1 (5 bases). Sequenced: PBMCs. The DNA for the CDR3 is TGTGCCAGCAGCTTAGATTACAGGCCGTTGAACACTGAAGCTTTCTTT. Translating gives CASSLDYRPLNTEAFF.